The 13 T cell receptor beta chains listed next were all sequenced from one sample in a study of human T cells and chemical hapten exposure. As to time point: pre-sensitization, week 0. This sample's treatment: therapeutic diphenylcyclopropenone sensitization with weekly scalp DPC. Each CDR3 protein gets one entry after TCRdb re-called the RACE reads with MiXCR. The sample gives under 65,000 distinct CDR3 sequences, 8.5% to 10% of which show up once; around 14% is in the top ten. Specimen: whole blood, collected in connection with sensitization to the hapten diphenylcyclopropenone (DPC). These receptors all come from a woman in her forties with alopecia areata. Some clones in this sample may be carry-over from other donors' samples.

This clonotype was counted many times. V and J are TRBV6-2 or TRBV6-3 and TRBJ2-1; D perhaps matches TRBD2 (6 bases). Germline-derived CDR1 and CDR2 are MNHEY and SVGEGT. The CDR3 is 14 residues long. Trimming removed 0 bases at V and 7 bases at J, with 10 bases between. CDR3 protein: CASSYSKEGNEQFF. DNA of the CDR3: TGTGCCAGCAGTTACTCGAAGGAGGGGAATGAGCAGTTCTTC.

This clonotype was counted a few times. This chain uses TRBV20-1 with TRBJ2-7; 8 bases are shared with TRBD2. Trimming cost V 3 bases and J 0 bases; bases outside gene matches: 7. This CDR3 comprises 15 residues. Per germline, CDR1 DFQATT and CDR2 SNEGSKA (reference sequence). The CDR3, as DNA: TGCAGTGCTAGGGGAAGCGGGGGAGACTCCTACGAGCAGTACTTC. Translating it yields CSARGSGGDSYEQYF.

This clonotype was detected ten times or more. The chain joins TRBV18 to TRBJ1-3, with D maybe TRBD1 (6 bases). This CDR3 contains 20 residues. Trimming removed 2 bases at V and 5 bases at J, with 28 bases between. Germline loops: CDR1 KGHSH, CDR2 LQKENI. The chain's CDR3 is CASSPDPTTTGDFWRNTIYF. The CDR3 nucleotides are TGTGCCAGCTCACCAGACCCCACTACGACAGGTGATTTTTGGAGAAACACCATATATTTT.

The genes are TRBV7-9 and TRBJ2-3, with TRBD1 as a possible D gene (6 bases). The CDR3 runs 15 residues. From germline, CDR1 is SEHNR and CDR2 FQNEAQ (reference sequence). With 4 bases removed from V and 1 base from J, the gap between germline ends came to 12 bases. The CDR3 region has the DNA TGTGCCAGCAGCTCTAGGACAGCCCGCACAGATACGCAGTATTTT. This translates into CASSSRTARTDTQYF.

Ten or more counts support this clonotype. This CDR3 reads CASSLLRVREQYF. The CDR3 DNA is TGTGCCAGCAGTTTATTAAGGGTTCGAGAGCAGTACTTC. The V gene is TRBV28, the J gene TRBJ2-7; D call uncertain. V lost 1 base to trimming and J lost 7 bases, with 11 bases between them. Germline V CDR1 and CDR2: MDHEN, SYDVKM. This CDR3 region has 13 residues.

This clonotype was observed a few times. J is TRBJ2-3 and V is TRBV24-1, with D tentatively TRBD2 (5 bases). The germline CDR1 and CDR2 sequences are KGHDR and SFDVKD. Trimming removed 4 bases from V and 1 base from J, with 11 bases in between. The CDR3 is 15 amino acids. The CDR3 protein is CATSDPGRGTDTQYF. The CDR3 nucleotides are TGTGCCACCAGTGACCCGGGAAGGGGCACAGATACGCAGTATTTT.

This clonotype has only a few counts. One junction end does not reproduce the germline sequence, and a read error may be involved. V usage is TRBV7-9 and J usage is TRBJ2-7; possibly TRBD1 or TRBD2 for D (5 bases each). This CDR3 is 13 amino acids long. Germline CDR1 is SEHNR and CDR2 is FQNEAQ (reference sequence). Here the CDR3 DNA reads TGTGTCAGCAGCCCCCGGGGCCCGGACGAGCAGTACTTC. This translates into CVSSPRGPDEQYF.

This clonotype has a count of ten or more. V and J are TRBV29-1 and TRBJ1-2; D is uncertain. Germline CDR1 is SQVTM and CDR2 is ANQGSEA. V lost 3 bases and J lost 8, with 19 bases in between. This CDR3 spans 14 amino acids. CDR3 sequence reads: CSVDSPPGGVGYTF. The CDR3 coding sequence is TGCAGCGTTGACTCTCCTCCGGGTGGCGTAGGCTACACCTTC.

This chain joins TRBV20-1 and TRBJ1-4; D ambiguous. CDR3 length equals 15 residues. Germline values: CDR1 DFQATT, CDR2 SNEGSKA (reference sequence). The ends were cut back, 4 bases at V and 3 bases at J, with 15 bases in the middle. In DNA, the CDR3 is TGCAGTGCTATAAGACGTGTGTTGGCTAATGAAAAACTGTTTTTT. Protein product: CSAIRRVLANEKLFF.

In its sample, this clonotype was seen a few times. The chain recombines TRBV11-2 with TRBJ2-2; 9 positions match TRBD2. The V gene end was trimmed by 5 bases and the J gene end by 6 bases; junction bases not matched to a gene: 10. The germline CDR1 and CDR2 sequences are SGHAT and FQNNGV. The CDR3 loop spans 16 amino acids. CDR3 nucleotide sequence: TGTGCCAGCAGCCCGGGCGGGGGGGCCTTTCCCGGGGAGCTGTTTTTT. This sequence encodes CASSPGGGAFPGELFF.

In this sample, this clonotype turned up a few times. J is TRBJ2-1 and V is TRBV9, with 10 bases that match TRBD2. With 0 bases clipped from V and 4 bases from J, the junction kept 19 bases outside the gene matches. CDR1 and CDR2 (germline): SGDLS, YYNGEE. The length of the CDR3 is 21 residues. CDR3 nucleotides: TGTGCCAGCAGCGTAGGGCCTAGCGGGGGACTCTTTCTATCCCCTTACAATGAGCAGTTCTTC. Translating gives CASSVGPSGGLFLSPYNEQFF.

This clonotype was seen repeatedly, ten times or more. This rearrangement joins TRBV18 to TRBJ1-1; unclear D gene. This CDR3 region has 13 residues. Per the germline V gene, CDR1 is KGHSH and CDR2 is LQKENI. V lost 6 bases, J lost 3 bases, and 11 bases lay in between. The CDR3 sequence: CASSRDGYTEAFF. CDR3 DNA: TGTGCCAGCTCCCGCGACGGATACACTGAAGCTTTCTTT.

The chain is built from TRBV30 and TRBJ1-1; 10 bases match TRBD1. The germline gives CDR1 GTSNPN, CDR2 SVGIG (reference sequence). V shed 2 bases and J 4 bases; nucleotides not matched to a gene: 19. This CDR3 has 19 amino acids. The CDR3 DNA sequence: TGTGCCTGGAGTCCCCTAATGCGGACAGGGGGGATTCGTAGCACTGAAGCTTTCTTT. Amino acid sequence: CAWSPLMRTGGIRSTEAFF.